This TCR beta chain comes out of a study of T cells after yellow fever vaccination. General study findings and limits: Once the booster was given, most primary-vaccination clones reappeared, at approximately 97% for CD4 and roughly 86% for CD8. Though weaker, the secondary response peaked faster, on day 5 versus 15.

TCRdb called the 5' RACE reads again in MiXCR, with one record for every CDR3 protein. The sample yields approximately 240,000 distinct CDR3 sequences, 3.6% seen once. The CDR3 loop spans 13 amino acids. The V gene's germline CDR1 is DFQATT and CDR2 SNEGSKA (reference sequence). Trimming removed 5 bases at V and 2 bases at J, with 12 bases between. The sample holds many counts of this clonotype. Its specificity is unknown. The source was PBMCs, collected 15 days after the yellow fever booster vaccination. The chain combines TRBV20-1 with TRBJ1-1; no reliable D call. The source of this sequence is a man younger than 35 who received the YFV17D yellow fever vaccine. The CDR3: CSAEPTVNTEAFF. The CDR3 bases are TGCAGTGCTGAGCCGACCGTCAACACTGAAGCTTTCTTT.